A single sample is the source of the 6 T cell receptor beta chains below, sequenced in a study of CD8 T cells in Susac syndrome. Random hexamers were used to reverse transcribe the RNA input (roughly 0.5 to 1 ug). In TCRdb, the immunoSEQ multiplex PCR reads were re-called with MiXCR into one record per CDR3 protein. The data contain more than 150,000 distinct CDR3 sequences, approximately 96% of them seen just once; the ten biggest clones take up approximately 0.15%. Material for sequencing was CD4+ T cells from PBMCs. The source is a human donor with Susac syndrome.

The gene calls are TRBV29-1 and TRBJ1-2, with 8 positions matching TRBD1. In germline, CDR1 is SQVTM, CDR2 ANQGSEA. This CDR3 comprises 13 residues. V gave up 4 bases and J gave up 6 bases; unmatched junction bases: 7. CDR3 bases: TGCAGCGTTGTGACAGGGGTAATCGATGGCTACACCTTC. Translated, it gives CSVVTGVIDGYTF.

This chain links TRBV5-4 with TRBJ2-7; 7 bases map to TRBD2. CDR1 and CDR2 from the germline V gene are SGHNT and YYREEE (reference sequence). The CDR3 runs to 14 residues. After removal of 4 bases from V and 4 bases from J, the junction contained 8 bases not matched to a gene. CDR3 coding DNA: TGTGCCAGCAGCAGAGGACTAGAGCAATACGAGCAGTACTTC. Amino acids: CASSRGLEQYEQYF.

J is TRBJ1-2 and V is TRBV6-2 or TRBV6-3; D call uncertain. In germline, CDR1 is MNHEY, CDR2 SVGEGT. This CDR3 is 14 amino acids long. The V gene lost 0 bases and the J gene lost 7 bases, with 12 bases spanning the gap. The CDR3 loop reads CASSYSTTTGGYTF. The CDR3 DNA sequence: TGTGCCAGCAGTTACTCGACTACTACGGGTGGCTACACCTTC.

The chain is built from TRBV6-2 or TRBV6-3 and TRBJ2-5; TRBD2 matches 8 bases. The germline gives CDR1 MNHEY, CDR2 SVGEGT. This CDR3 is 15 amino acids long. Trimming took 3 bases from V and 2 from J; bases not matched to a gene: 5. The CDR3 DNA is TGTGCCAGCAGTTATCATACTAGCGGACAAGAGACCCAGTACTTC. Amino acids: CASSYHTSGQETQYF.

The genes are TRBV20-1 and TRBJ2-5; TRBD2 agrees at 9 bases. Germline loops: CDR1 DFQATT, CDR2 SNEGSKA (reference sequence). The CDR3 is 12 amino acids. The junction had 0 bases not matched to a gene; V was cut back by 5 bases and J by 2 bases. For the CDR3, the DNA is TGCAGTGCTCTAGCGGGGCAAGAGACCCAGTACTTC. This gives the protein CSALAGQETQYF.

The chain combines TRBV20-1 with TRBJ2-5; no definite D call. The CDR3 loop spans 11 amino acids. V dropped 3 bases and J dropped 2 bases, with 4 bases sitting between them. Germline CDR1 DFQATT, CDR2 SNEGSKA (reference sequence). In DNA, the CDR3 is TGCAGTGCTAGCGGTCAAGAGACCCAGTACTTC. Translated, it gives CSASGQETQYF.